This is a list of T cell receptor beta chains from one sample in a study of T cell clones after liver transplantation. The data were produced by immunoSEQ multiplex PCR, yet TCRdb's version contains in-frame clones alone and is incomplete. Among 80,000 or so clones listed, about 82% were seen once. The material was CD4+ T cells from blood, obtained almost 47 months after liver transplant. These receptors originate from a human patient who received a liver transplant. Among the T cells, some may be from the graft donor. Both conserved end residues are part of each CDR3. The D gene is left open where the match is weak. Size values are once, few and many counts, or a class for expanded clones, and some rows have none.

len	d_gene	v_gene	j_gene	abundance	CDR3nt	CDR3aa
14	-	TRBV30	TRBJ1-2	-	TGTGCCTGGACCCTGACCACAGGGACTCGGGGCTACACCTTC	CAWTLTTGTRGYTF
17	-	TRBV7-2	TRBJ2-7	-	TGTGCCAGCAGCTTAAAGGGGAGACAGCCCCTGGGAGAGGAGCAGTACTTC	CASSLKGRQPLGEEQYF
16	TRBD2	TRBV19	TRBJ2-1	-	TGTGCCAGTAGCCGAGGACTAGCGTCGGGCTACAATGAGCAGTTCTTC	CASSRGLASGYNEQFF
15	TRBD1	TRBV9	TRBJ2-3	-	TGTGCCAGCAGCGTAGGACAGGGTTTTGGAGATACGCAGTATTTT	CASSVGQGFGDTQYF
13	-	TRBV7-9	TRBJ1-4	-	TGTGCCAGCAGAATGGCAACTAATGAAAAACTGTTTTTT	CASRMATNEKLFF
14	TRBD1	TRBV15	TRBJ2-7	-	TGTGCCACCAGCACTCGGACAGGAACCTACGAGCAGTACTTC	CATSTRTGTYEQYF
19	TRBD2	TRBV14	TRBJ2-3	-	TGTGCCAGCAGTAGCCCCGAAACAACCGGGACTAGCGTCCCGAATACGCAGTATTTT	CASSSPETTGTSVPNTQYF
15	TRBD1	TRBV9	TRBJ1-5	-	TGTGCCAGCAGCCCAAGGACAGGGTGGGGTCAGCCCCAGCATTTT	CASSPRTGWGQPQHF
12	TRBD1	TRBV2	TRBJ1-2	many	TGTGCCACCTCGGGACAGAGATATGGCTACACCTTC	CATSGQRYGYTF
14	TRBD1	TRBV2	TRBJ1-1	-	TGTGCCAGCAGTTCACAGGGGGCGAACACTGAAGCTTTCTTT	CASSSQGANTEAFF
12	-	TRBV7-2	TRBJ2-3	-	TGTGCCAGCAGCGTCCGGTCAGATACGCAGTATTTT	CASSVRSDTQYF
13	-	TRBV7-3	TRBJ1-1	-	TGTGCCAGCAGCCTCCACGAGGGGGGTGAAGCTTTCTTT	CASSLHEGGEAFF
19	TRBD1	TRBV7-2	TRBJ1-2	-	TGTGCCAGCAGCTCAATTAGACCTGGAAACAGGGGGCACAACTATGGCTACACCTTC	CASSSIRPGNRGHNYGYTF
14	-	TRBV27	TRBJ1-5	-	TGTGCCAGCAGACCCCATAGGGGGGATCAGCCCCAGCATTTT	CASRPHRGDQPQHF
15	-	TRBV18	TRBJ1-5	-	TGTGCCAGCTCACCCGTGGGGAATAGCAATCAGCCCCAGCATTTT	CASSPVGNSNQPQHF
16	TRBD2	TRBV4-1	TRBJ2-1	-	TGCGCCAGCAGCCAAGAGGTACAACTAGCGGGATATGAGCAGTTCTTC	CASSQEVQLAGYEQFF
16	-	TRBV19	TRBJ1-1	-	TGTGCCAGTAGTATATATAGGGCCCTTGGGGGAACTGAAGCTTTCTTT	CASSIYRALGGTEAFF
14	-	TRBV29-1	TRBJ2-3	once	TGCAGCGTCCGGACTTCCTATTTCACAGATACGCAGTATTTT	CSVRTSYFTDTQYF
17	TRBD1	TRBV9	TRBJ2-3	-	TGTGCCAGCAGCGTAGCTACCCCAGGGGGAGGCACAGATACGCAGTATTTT	CASSVATPGGGTDTQYF
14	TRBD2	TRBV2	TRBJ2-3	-	TGTGCCAGCATCCTAGCGGAGGCCACAGATACGCAGTATTTT	CASILAEATDTQYF
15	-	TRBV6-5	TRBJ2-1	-	TGTGCCAGCCGACTCTCTGTAGTAACCTACAATGAGCAGTTCTTC	CASRLSVVTYNEQFF
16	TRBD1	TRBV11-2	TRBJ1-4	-	TGTGCCAGCAGCTTAGGTCACAGGGGGACTAATGAAAAACTGTTTTTT	CASSLGHRGTNEKLFF
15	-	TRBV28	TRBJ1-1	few	TGTGCCAGCAGTCCGCCGGGACACCTGGGCACTGAAGCTTTCTTT	CASSPPGHLGTEAFF
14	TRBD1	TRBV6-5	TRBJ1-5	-	TGTGCCAGCAGCGAAGACAGGGTGGGTCAGCCCCAGCATTTT	CASSEDRVGQPQHF
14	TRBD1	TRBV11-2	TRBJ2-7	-	TGTGCCAGCAGCTCGCTACAGGGGACCTACGAGCAGTACTTC	CASSSLQGTYEQYF
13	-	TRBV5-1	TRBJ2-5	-	TGCGCCAGCAGCTTGGGACCCCAAGAGACCCAGTACTTC	CASSLGPQETQYF
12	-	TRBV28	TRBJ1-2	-	TGTGCCAGCACCTCAGGGGACTATGGCTACACCTTC	CASTSGDYGYTF
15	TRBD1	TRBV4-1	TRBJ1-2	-	TGCGCCAGCAGCCTTACCGGACAGGGGGCGCGAGGCTACACCTTC	CASSLTGQGARGYTF
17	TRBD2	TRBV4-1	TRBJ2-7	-	TGCGCCAGCAGCCTAGGACTAGCGGGAGTTGTGTCCTACGAGCAGTACTTC	CASSLGLAGVVSYEQYF
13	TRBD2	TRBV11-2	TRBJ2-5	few	TGTGCCAGCAGCTCGGGACTAGAAGGGACCCAGTACTTC	CASSSGLEGTQYF
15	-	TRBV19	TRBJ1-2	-	TGTGCCAGTAGTATAGGTTCGGGATTTTTTTATGGCTACACCTTC	CASSIGSGFFYGYTF
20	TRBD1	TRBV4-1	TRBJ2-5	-	TGCGCCAGCAGCCAAGAATGGGGACAGGGATTTATAGGCCCTCAAGAGACCCAGTACTTC	CASSQEWGQGFIGPQETQYF
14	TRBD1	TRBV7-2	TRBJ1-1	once	TGTGCCAGCAGCCCTTGGACAGGAAACACTGAAGCTTTCTTT	CASSPWTGNTEAFF
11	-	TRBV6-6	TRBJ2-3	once	TGTGCCAGCGTTAGCGCAGATACGCAGTATTTT	CASVSADTQYF